The clone carrying this TCR beta chain came up once. What it recognizes is unknown. The data derive from a study of vaccination effects on CD4 cells after COVID-19. Overall study findings and caveats: Infection- and vaccine-induced clones contracted markedly late after vaccination.

Generated by immunoSEQ multiplex PCR, the TCRdb table keeps only in-frame clones and is missing some. The sample carries approximately 50,000 clones, just under 80% recorded once. Before sequencing, viral peptide pools were used by the ViraFEST assay to expand antigen-specific CD4+ T cells. CD4+ T cells were isolated after roughly nine days of culture. Nucleocapsid antibodies stayed negative before and after vaccination, showing no earlier SARS-CoV-2 infection. The clonotype was recovered from a human donor who received a COVID-19 vaccine. This material consisted of CD4+ T cells from PBMCs cultured with HCoV-OC43 spike peptides, taken before COVID-19 vaccination. Noted subset: HCoV-OC43 spike overlapping peptide pool stimulation.

Written as DNA, the CDR3 is TGTGCCAGCAGCCAGGAATTGGGGGGTCGGGGTGAAAAACTGTTTTTT. It translates to CASSQELGGRGEKLFF. The V call is TRBV14, the J call TRBJ1-4; possibly TRBD1 for D (5 bases). The CDR3 spans 16 residues. V lost 3 bases and J 7 bases, leaving 18 bases between the germline ends. From germline, CDR1 is SGHDN and CDR2 FVKESK.